The 32 T cell receptor beta chains listed next were all sequenced from one sample in a study of beta chain features in type 1 diabetes. Whole-study findings and limits: There was a moderate but significant shortening of TCRB CDR3s in all four CD4+ subsets of Type 1 diabetes patients.

Investigators reverse transcribed all isolated RNA, so they sequenced expressed TCRB transcripts. The data were produced by immunoSEQ multiplex PCR, yet TCRdb's version contains in-frame clones alone and is incomplete. This table has almost 350,000 clones, around 9% appearing once. These receptors have no known antigen. Sequenced material: central memory CD4+ T cells from blood. The source of these receptors is a man between 25 and 39 years old with type 1 diabetes.

V is TRBV6-6 and J is TRBJ2-1; the match to TRBD1 covers 7 bases. The J segment lost 7 bases and the V segment lost 0 bases, leaving 3 bases of the junction unmatched. The CDR3 spans 14 residues. Germline assignment: CDR1 MNHNY and CDR2 SVGAGI (reference sequence). CDR3 protein: CASSYSKGANEQFF. The CDR3 bases are TGTGCCAGCAGTTACTCGAAGGGGGCGAATGAGCAGTTCTTC.

This clone was seen only a few times. The V and J genes are TRBV5-1 and TRBJ2-5; D is possibly TRBD1 (5 bases). V was shortened by 5 bases and J by 4 bases, with 9 bases between the two germline ends. The CDR3 length is 12 residues. CDR1 and CDR2 from the germline V gene are SGHRS and YFSETQ. This chain's CDR3 is CASSRGTETQYF. The CDR3 DNA is TGCGCCAGCAGTAGGGGTACAGAGACCCAGTACTTC.

This clone has more than one count but fewer than ten. The chain recombines TRBV28 with TRBJ1-2; D ambiguous. This CDR3 contains 11 residues. From germline, CDR1 is MDHEN and CDR2 SYDVKM. V dropped 4 bases and J dropped 5 bases, with 5 bases sitting between them. The CDR3 loop reads CASSSIYGYTF. The CDR3 DNA is TGTGCCAGCAGTTCCATTTATGGCTACACCTTC.

This clone was detected ten times or more. The chain has TRBV7-8 and TRBJ2-3; 10 bases align to TRBD2. Per germline, CDR1 SGHVS and CDR2 FQNEAQ. This CDR3 is built from 17 residues. The V segment lost 2 bases and the J segment 6 bases; nucleotides outside the gene matches: 11. The CDR3 spells CASSLRSSGGTGDTQYF. In nucleotides, the CDR3 is TGTGCCAGCAGCTTACGGTCTAGCGGGGGAACTGGGGATACGCAGTATTTT.

V and J are TRBV2 and TRBJ2-5; D gene unclear. Trimming removed 4 bases from V and 2 bases from J, with 8 bases in between. CDR1 SNHLY and CDR2 FYNNEI come from the germline V gene. The CDR3 covers 13 residues. The CDR3 sequence: CASSGSVQETQYF. As DNA, the CDR3 is TGTGCCAGCAGTGGGTCTGTTCAAGAGACCCAGTACTTC.

A few counts support this clone. The chain is built from TRBV6-5 and TRBJ2-4; 7 nucleotides match TRBD1. After removal of 6 bases from V and 9 bases from J, the junction contained 5 bases not matched to a gene. The germline V gene encodes CDR1 MNHEY and CDR2 SVGAGI. CDR3 size: 12 residues. CDR3 DNA: TGTGCCAGCAGCCGACAGGGTGGCATTCAGTACTTC. Translation: CASSRQGGIQYF.

This clone was counted only a few times. The V gene is TRBV9, the J gene TRBJ2-1; D is tentatively TRBD1 or TRBD2 (5 bases each). Trimming took 4 bases from V and 7 from J, leaving 18 bases between them. CDR1 SGDLS and CDR2 YYNGEE come from the germline V gene. There are 15 residues in the CDR3. The DNA for the CDR3 is TGTGCCAGCAGCCCCCGATGGGGGAGTGAGAATGAGCAGTTCTTC. This gives the protein CASSPRWGSENEQFF. The full variable domain, completed using reference TRBV9 and TRBJ2-1, is DSGVTQTPKHLITATGQRVTLRCSPRSGDLSVYWYQQSLDQGLQFLIQYYNGEERAKGNILERFSAQQFPDLHSELNLSSLELGDSALYFCASSPRWGSENEQFFGPGTRLTVL.

This chain joins TRBV5-1 and TRBJ2-5; 10 nucleotides line up with TRBD2. This CDR3 region has 15 residues. With 5 bases clipped from V and 5 bases from J, the junction kept 9 bases outside the gene matches. Germline values: CDR1 SGHRS, CDR2 YFSETQ. CDR3 amino acids: CASRRIAGGRETQYF. The CDR3 nucleotides read TGCGCCAGCAGGAGGATAGCGGGGGGCCGGGAGACCCAGTACTTC.

In this sample, this clone turned up a few times. V is TRBV21-1 and J is TRBJ1-2. TRBV21-1 is a known pseudogene. The CDR3 covers 13 residues. CDR3 sequence: CASSKGKGHGYTF. CDR3 coding DNA: TGTGCCAGCAGCAAAGGGAAAGGCCATGGCTACACCTTC.

The V and J genes are TRBV7-9 and TRBJ2-3, with TRBD1 matching 9 bases. From germline, CDR1 is SEHNR and CDR2 FQNEAQ (reference sequence). The CDR3 is made up of 14 amino acids. The trim removed 5 bases at V and 2 bases at J, leaving 2 bases unmatched. The CDR3 protein is CASSDRGATDTQYF. DNA of the CDR3: TGTGCCAGCAGCGACAGGGGGGCCACAGATACGCAGTATTTT.

This clone has more than one count but fewer than ten. The gene calls are TRBV7-8 and TRBJ2-3; D is ambiguous. The CDR3 length is 10 residues. The germline V and J ends were trimmed by 5 bases and 3 bases, with 0 bases remaining between them. Germline V gene sequence: CDR1 SGHVS, CDR2 FQNEAQ. The CDR3 loop is CASSTDTQYF. In DNA form, the CDR3 reads TGTGCCAGCAGCACAGATACGCAGTATTTT.

This clone was found a few times. The J gene is TRBJ1-4, the V gene TRBV30; weak D call: TRBD1 (5 bases). The CDR3 spans 15 residues. The V end was cut by 6 bases, the J end by 8 bases, with 22 bases between. Germline CDR1 reads GTSNPN; CDR2 reads SVGIG (reference sequence). The CDR3 spells CACQAKDTRSEKLFF. CDR3 nucleotide sequence: TGTGCCTGCCAAGCCAAGGACACCCGGTCCGAAAAACTGTTTTTT.

This clone turned up a few times. The chain combines TRBV6-5 with TRBJ1-4; no firm D call. CDR3 size: 14 residues. V was trimmed by 6 bases and J by 4 bases, leaving 12 bases between them. Germline V gene data show CDR1 as MNHEY and CDR2 as SVGAGI. CDR3 DNA: TGTGCCAGCAGGATATCAGCTCTTAATGAAAAACTGTTTTTT. Protein sequence: CASRISALNEKLFF.

V and J are TRBV4-1 and TRBJ2-3; 7 bases match TRBD1. This CDR3 is 14 amino acids long. V gave up 6 bases and J gave up 2 bases; unmatched junction bases: 5. Germline CDR1 and CDR2: MGHRA and YSYEKL. The CDR3 DNA reads TGCGCCAGCAGTTCAGGGGGAGACACAGATACGCAGTATTTT. Residues: CASSSGGDTDTQYF.

This clone has a handful of counts. V is TRBV7-2 and J is TRBJ2-3; 10 positions match TRBD2. Losses at the gene ends were 5 bases for V and 1 base for J; bases not matched to a gene: 9. This CDR3 comprises 17 residues. CDR1 is SGHTA and CDR2 is FQGNSA in the germline V gene. The CDR3 sequence is CASSRVTTSGGTDTQYF. The CDR3, as DNA: TGTGCCAGCAGCCGGGTAACCACTAGCGGGGGCACAGATACGCAGTATTTT.

The gene calls are TRBV10-3 and TRBJ2-1; either TRBD1 or TRBD2 may supply D (5 bases each). Per the germline V gene, CDR1 is ENHRY and CDR2 is SYGVKD. Deletions cut 2 bases from V and 6 bases from J, with 8 bases between. The CDR3 is 13 residues long. In nucleotides, the CDR3 is TGTGCCATCAGTGAGGGGACCATCAATGAGCAGTTCTTC. Protein sequence: CAISEGTINEQFF.

This clone was found a few times. The rearrangement joins TRBV18 to TRBJ2-3, with unresolved D. This CDR3 spans 13 amino acids. Germline V lookup: CDR1 KGHSH, CDR2 LQKENI. Deletions cut 3 bases from V and 2 bases from J, with 6 bases between. CDR3 nucleotides: TGTGCCAGCTCACCCCCTCACACAGATACGCAGTATTTT. This sequence encodes CASSPPHTDTQYF.

For this clone: The sample contains more than one DNA sequence encoding this CDR3. The chain employs TRBV7-2 and TRBJ2-5, with 8 bases that match TRBD2. Germline V gene lookup returns CDR1 SGHTA and CDR2 FQGNSA. After removal of 3 bases from V and 5 bases from J, the junction contained 11 bases not matched to a gene. This CDR3 spans 16 amino acids. CDR3 sequence reads: CASSFGRGGLSETQYF. In DNA, the CDR3 is TGTGCCAGCAGCTTTGGTCGGGGGGGCCTAAGTGAGACCCAGTACTTC.

The table lists this clone with a few counts. V usage is TRBV30 and J usage is TRBJ2-2, with D maybe TRBD1 (5 bases). The CDR3 is 12 amino acids. Between the trimmed V and J ends, which lost 3 bases and 6 bases, there was a span of 8 bases. CDR1 and CDR2 from the germline V gene are GTSNPN and SVGIG (reference sequence). For the CDR3, the DNA is TGTGCCTGGAGCCCAGGGTCCGGGGAGCTGTTTTTT. This sequence encodes CAWSPGSGELFF.

The sample holds a few counts of this clone. V usage is TRBV7-2 and J usage is TRBJ2-5; 15 bases match TRBD2. The CDR3 runs 13 residues. CDR1 and CDR2 from the germline V gene are SGHTA and FQGNSA. V lost 10 bases and J lost 9; bases outside the gene matches: 6. The CDR3 spells CATGLAGGPAQYF. DNA for the CDR3: TGTGCCACGGGACTAGCGGGGGGCCCGGCCCAGTACTTC.

The chain employs TRBV29-1 and TRBJ2-3; TRBD1 matches at 7 bases. The V gene's germline CDR1 is SQVTM and CDR2 ANQGSEA. The CDR3 spans 14 residues. Losses at the gene ends were 7 bases for V and 5 bases for J; bases not matched to a gene: 12. CDR3 residues: CSGRQGVSGDTQYF. In DNA, the CDR3 is TGCAGCGGTCGACAGGGAGTGTCTGGAGATACGCAGTATTTT.

The chain links TRBV4-3 to TRBJ2-1; D might be TRBD2 (5 bases). The CDR3 totals 12 residues. V was clipped by 5 bases and J by 9 bases, with 11 bases between them. The V gene's germline CDR1 is LGHNA and CDR2 YSLEER. The CDR3 here is CASSSFRGEQFF. Written as DNA, the CDR3 is TGCGCCAGCAGCTCCTTCCGGGGTGAGCAGTTCTTC.

This clone was seen a handful of times. The chain joins TRBV29-1 to TRBJ2-2; D call uncertain. The CDR3 sequence is 16 residues long. Germline V gene lookup returns CDR1 SQVTM and CDR2 ANQGSEA. Deletions cut 1 base from V and 4 bases from J, with 16 bases between. This CDR3 reads CSVEGPLMGITGELFF. CDR3 coding DNA: TGCAGCGTTGAAGGCCCCCTGATGGGGATCACCGGGGAGCTGTTTTTT.

This clone was counted between two and nine times. The chain couples TRBV9 to TRBJ2-7, with a weak D call TRBD2 (7 bases). The CDR3 totals 15 residues. Trimming took 4 bases from V and 7 from J, leaving 21 bases between them. CDR1 and CDR2 from the germline V gene are SGDLS and YYNGEE. This CDR3 reads CASSPGGAPTREQYF. The CDR3 DNA is TGTGCCAGCAGCCCTGGGGGGGCCCCTACTAGGGAGCAGTACTTC.

This clone was recorded a few times. The chain is built from TRBV7-2 and TRBJ1-2; D perhaps matches TRBD1 (6 bases). V lost 1 base and J 7 bases, leaving 7 bases between the germline ends. Germline lookup yields CDR1 SGHTA and CDR2 FQGNSA. CDR3 length: 12 amino acids. The CDR3 protein is CASSLEGGGYTF. CDR3 nucleotides: TGTGCCAGCAGCTTAGAAGGGGGTGGCTACACCTTC.

This clone was seen only a few times. V and J are TRBV15 and TRBJ2-7; TRBD1 or TRBD2 may be the D gene (5 bases each). Germline assignment: CDR1 LNHNV and CDR2 YYDKDF (reference sequence). V lost 0 bases and J 0 bases, leaving 9 bases between the germline ends. CDR3 length: 15 amino acids. CDR3 region: CATSRDGGFSYEQYF. CDR3 in DNA: TGTGCCACCAGCAGAGATGGGGGATTCTCCTACGAGCAGTACTTC.

This clone was seen only a few times. The chain couples TRBV30 to TRBJ1-1; D is undetermined. V lost 1 base to trimming and J lost 6 bases, with 9 bases between them. The CDR3 has 12 residues. CDR1 and CDR2 (germline): GTSNPN, SVGIG (reference sequence). The CDR3 DNA reads as TGTGCCTGGAGTGACCAGACATCTGAAGCTTTCTTT. It yields the protein CAWSDQTSEAFF.

This clone has only a few counts. The V gene is TRBV7-2, the J gene TRBJ2-1; tentatively, D is TRBD1 (7 bases). Per the germline V gene, CDR1 is SGHTA and CDR2 is FQGNSA. Trimming took 7 bases from V and 4 from J, leaving 20 bases between them. The CDR3 extends over 16 amino acids. The CDR3 DNA follows: TGTGCCAGCACCCTGCAGGCGGGACAGCTATACAATGAGCAGTTCTTC. Encoded protein: CASTLQAGQLYNEQFF.

This clone was picked up a small number of times. The chain joins TRBV30 to TRBJ1-2, with a weak D call TRBD1 (6 bases). This CDR3 has 13 amino acids. V gave up 2 bases and J gave up 8 bases, with 15 bases separating them. Looked up from germline, CDR1 is GTSNPN and CDR2 is SVGIG (reference sequence). Here the CDR3 reads CAWSFDRKLGYTF. The CDR3 region has the DNA TGTGCCTGGAGTTTCGACAGGAAGCTGGGCTACACCTTC.

In this sample, this clone turned up a few times. The chain links TRBV6-6 to TRBJ2-3; unclear D gene. V was trimmed by 8 bases and J by 7 bases, leaving 13 bases between them. Germline CDR1 and CDR2: MNHNY and SVGAGI (reference sequence). This CDR3 contains 12 residues. This CDR3 is CASGFWTHTQYF. CDR3 in DNA: TGTGCCAGCGGATTTTGGACGCATACGCAGTATTTT.

The table lists this clone with a few counts. The rearrangement uses TRBV4-3 and TRBJ2-4; D is possibly TRBD1 (5 bases). Per germline, CDR1 LGHNA and CDR2 YSLEER. CDR3 length equals 14 residues. V lost 4 bases and J 5 bases, leaving 12 bases between the germline ends. The DNA for the CDR3 is TGCGCCAGCAGCCTAGAGTCGACAGAAAACATTCAGTACTTC. This translates into CASSLESTENIQYF.

The rearrangement uses TRBV2 and TRBJ2-5, with a weak D call TRBD2 (5 bases). Trimming removed 10 bases from V and 3 bases from J, with 9 bases in between. This CDR3 has 11 residues. Germline V gives CDR1 SNHLY, CDR2 FYNNEI. CDR3 amino acids: CANSGKETQYF. In DNA form, the CDR3 reads TGTGCCAACTCGGGGAAAGAGACCCAGTACTTC.